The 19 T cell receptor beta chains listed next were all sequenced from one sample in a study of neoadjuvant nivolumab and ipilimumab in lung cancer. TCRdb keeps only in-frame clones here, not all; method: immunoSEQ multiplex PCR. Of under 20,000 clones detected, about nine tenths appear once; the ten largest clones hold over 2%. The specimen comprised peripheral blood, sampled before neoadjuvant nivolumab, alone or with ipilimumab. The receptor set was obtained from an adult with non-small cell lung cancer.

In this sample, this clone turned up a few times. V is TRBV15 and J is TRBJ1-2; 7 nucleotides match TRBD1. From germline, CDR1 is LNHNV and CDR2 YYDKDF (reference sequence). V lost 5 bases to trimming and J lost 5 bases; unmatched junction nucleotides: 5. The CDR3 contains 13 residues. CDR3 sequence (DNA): TGTGCCACCAGCGGGGGACAGAAGTATGGCTACACCTTC. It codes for CATSGGQKYGYTF.

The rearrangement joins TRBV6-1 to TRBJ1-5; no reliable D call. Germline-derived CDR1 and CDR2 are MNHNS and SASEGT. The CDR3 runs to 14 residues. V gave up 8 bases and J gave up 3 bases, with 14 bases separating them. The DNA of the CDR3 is TGTGCCAGCTTTTTACCGAGTCCCAATCAGCCCCAGCATTTT. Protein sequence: CASFLPSPNQPQHF.

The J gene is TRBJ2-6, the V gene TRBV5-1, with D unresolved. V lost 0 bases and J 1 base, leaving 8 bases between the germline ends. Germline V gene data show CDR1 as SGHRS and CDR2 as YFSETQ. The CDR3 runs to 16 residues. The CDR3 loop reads CASSLEGRSGANVLTF. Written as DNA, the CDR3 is TGCGCCAGCAGCTTGGAGGGCCGATCTGGGGCCAACGTCCTGACTTTC.

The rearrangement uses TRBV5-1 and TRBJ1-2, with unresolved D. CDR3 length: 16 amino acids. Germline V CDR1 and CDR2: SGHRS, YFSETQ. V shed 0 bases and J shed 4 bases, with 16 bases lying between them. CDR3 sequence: CASSLVPAQQSYGYTF. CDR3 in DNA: TGCGCCAGCAGCTTGGTTCCGGCGCAGCAATCCTATGGCTACACCTTC.

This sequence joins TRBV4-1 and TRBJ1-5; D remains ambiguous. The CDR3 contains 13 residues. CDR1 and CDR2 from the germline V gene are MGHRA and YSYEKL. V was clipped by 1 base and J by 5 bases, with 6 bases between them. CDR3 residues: CASSQGRDQPQHF. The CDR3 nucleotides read TGCGCCAGCAGCCAAGGGCGGGATCAGCCCCAGCATTTT.

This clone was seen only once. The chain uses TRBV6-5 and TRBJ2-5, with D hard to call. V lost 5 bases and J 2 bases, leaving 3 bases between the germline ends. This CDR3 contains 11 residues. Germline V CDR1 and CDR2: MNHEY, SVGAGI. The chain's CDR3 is CASSIQETQYF. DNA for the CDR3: TGTGCCAGCAGTATTCAAGAGACCCAGTACTTC.

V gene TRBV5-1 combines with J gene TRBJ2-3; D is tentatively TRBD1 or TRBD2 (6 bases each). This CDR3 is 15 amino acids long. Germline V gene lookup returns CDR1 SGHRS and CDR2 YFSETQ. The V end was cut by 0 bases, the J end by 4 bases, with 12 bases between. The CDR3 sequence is CASSLDGGGPDTQYF. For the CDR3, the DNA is TGCGCCAGCAGCTTGGACGGGGGCGGCCCAGATACGCAGTATTTT.

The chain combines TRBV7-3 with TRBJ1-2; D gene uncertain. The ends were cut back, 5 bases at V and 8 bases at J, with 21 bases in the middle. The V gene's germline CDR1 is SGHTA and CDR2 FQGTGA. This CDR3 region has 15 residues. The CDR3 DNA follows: TGTGCCAGCAGCCCCCAAGCCCGGGGAGACAAGGGCTACACCTTC. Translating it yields CASSPQARGDKGYTF.

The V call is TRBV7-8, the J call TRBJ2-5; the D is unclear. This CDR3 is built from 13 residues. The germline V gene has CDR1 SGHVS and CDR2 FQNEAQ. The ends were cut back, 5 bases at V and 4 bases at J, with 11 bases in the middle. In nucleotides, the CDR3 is TGTGCCAGCAGCCCATATCAAGGAGAGACCCAGTACTTC. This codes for CASSPYQGETQYF.

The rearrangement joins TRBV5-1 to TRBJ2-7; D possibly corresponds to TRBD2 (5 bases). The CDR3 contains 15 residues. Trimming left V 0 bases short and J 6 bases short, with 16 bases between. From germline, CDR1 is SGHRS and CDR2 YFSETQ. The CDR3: CASSLARGRGAEQYF. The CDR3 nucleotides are TGCGCCAGCAGCTTGGCTCGTGGGAGAGGAGCCGAGCAGTACTTC.

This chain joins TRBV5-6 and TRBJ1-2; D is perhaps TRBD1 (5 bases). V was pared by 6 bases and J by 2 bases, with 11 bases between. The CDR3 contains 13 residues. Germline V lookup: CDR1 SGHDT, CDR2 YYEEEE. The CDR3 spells CASNPQENYGYTF. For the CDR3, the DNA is TGTGCCAGCAACCCACAGGAAAACTATGGCTACACCTTC.

For the CDR3, the DNA is TGCGCCAGCAGCTTGGTCGGGACCAACCTCTACACAGATACGCAGTATTTT. Translated, it gives CASSLVGTNLYTDTQYF. The genes are TRBV5-1 and TRBJ2-3; TRBD1 or TRBD2 may be the D gene (5 bases each). The germline CDR1 and CDR2 sequences are SGHRS and YFSETQ. CDR3 length: 17 residues. Trimming left V 0 bases short and J 2 bases short, with 16 bases between.

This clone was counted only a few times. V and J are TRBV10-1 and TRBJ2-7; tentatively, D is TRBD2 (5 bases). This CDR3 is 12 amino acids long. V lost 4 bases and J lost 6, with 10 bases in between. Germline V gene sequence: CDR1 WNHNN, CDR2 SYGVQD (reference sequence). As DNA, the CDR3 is TGCGCCAGCAGTGCGGCAGGAGGCGAGCAGTACTTC. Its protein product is CASSAAGGEQYF.

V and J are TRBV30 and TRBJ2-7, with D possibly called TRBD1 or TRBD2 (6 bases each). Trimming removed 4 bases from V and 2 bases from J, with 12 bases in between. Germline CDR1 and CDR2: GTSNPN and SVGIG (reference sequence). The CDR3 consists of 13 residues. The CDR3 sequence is CAWKGGHPYEQYF. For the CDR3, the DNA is TGTGCCTGGAAGGGGGGACACCCCTACGAGCAGTACTTC.

The DNA of the CDR3 is TGCGCCAGCAGCCAAGTGCTAGCGGGGCCCCAAGAGACCCAGTACTTC. Protein sequence: CASSQVLAGPQETQYF. V is TRBV4-3 and J is TRBJ2-5; 9 bases are shared with TRBD2. The CDR3 sequence is 16 residues long. The V gene's germline CDR1 is LGHNA and CDR2 YSLEER. The junction had 4 bases not matched to a gene; V was cut back by 1 base and J by 1 base.

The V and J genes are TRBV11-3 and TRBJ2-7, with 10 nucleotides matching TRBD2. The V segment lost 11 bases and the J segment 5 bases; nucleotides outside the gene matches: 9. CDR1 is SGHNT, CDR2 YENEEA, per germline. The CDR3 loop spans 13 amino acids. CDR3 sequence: CALAGVGGDEQYF. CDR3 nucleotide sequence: TGTGCCCTAGCGGGAGTAGGAGGCGACGAGCAGTACTTC.

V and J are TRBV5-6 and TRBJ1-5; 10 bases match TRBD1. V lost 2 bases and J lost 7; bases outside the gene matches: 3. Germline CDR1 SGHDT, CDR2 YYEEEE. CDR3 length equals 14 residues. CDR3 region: CASSLGTGVQPQHF. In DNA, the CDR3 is TGTGCCAGCAGCTTAGGGACAGGGGTCCAGCCCCAGCATTTT.

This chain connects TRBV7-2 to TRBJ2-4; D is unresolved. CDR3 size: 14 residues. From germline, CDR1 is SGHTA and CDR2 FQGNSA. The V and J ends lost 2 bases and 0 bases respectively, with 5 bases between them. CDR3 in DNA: TGTGCCAGCAGCTTAATGATAGCCAAAAACATTCAGTACTTC. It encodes CASSLMIAKNIQYF.

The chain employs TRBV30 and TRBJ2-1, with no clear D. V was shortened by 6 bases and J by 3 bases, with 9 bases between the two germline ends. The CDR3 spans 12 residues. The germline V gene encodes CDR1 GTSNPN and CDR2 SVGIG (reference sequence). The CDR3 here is CACGRNYNEQFF. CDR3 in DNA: TGTGCCTGCGGTAGGAACTACAATGAGCAGTTCTTC.